This is a list of T cell receptor beta chains from one sample in a study of shared clonotypes between healthy human individuals. TCRdb's table, derived via immunoSEQ multiplex PCR, lists solely in-frame clones and lacks some. The table records over 2 million clones, around 95% of them present only once. The sample comprised naive CD4+ T cells sorted from blood. Receptors were obtained from a man aged 18 to 30 in good health. Each CDR3 is given without its conserved first and last residue. Fields, in order: J gene, V gene, CDR3 protein.

J: TRBJ1-2
V: TRBV21-1
CDR3: ASSWTGADGYT

J: TRBJ2-7
V: TRBV30
CDR3: AWTVGRTSVTYEQY

J: TRBJ1-5
V: TRBV18
CDR3: ASSPDRVSNQPQH

J: TRBJ2-7
V: TRBV5-4
CDR3: ASSSGTTYEQY

J: TRBJ2-1
V: TRBV5-1
CDR3: ASSLGTSGLSYNEQF

J: TRBJ2-1
V: TRBV4-2
CDR3: ASSTRLARGNEQF

J: TRBJ2-5
V: TRBV6-6
CDR3: AAGGGQETQY

J: TRBJ2-1
V: TRBV10-3
CDR3: AISEEGFDEQF

J: TRBJ1-6
V: TRBV27
CDR3: ATRGPGKGVGNSPLH

J: TRBJ1-4
V: TRBV7-2
CDR3: ASSLWTGTENEKLF

J: TRBJ2-3
V: TRBV29-1
CDR3: SVRTSGGAADTQY

J: TRBJ1-1
V: TRBV10-1
CDR3: ASSAYRDLNTEAF

J: TRBJ2-3
V: TRBV6-1
CDR3: ASSDSGHRTDTQY

J: TRBJ2-7
V: TRBV5-4
CDR3: ASSLRGSGTYEQY

J: TRBJ1-3
V: TRBV10-3
CDR3: AISLTGPSSGNTIY

J: TRBJ2-7
V: TRBV7-8
CDR3: ASSYILGLYWQY

J: TRBJ1-1
V: TRBV10-3
CDR3: AISESWKNTEAF

J: TRBJ2-3
V: TRBV2
CDR3: ASRKGLASTDTQY

J: TRBJ1-6
V: TRBV7-8
CDR3: ASSLAAGATNSPLH

J: TRBJ2-7
V: TRBV6-6
CDR3: ASSAGDASYEQY

J: TRBJ1-2
V: TRBV5-4
CDR3: ASSLGGRNYGYT

J: TRBJ2-7
V: TRBV6-6
CDR3: ASVAGASYEQY

J: TRBJ1-5
V: TRBV7-8
CDR3: ASSRQGGQPQH

J: TRBJ2-5
V: TRBV5-4
CDR3: ASSLSRPGQQETQY

J: TRBJ1-4
V: TRBV2
CDR3: ASSDLGLNEKLF

J: TRBJ2-5
V: TRBV5-6
CDR3: ASSLEALKGETQY

J: TRBJ2-7
V: TRBV6-4
CDR3: ASGGRDRVSIGFIEQY

J: TRBJ2-5
V: TRBV6-1
CDR3: ASSEGLAGGETQY

J: TRBJ2-3
V: TRBV5-4
CDR3: ASSPPGASTDTQY

J: TRBJ2-7
V: TRBV6-1
CDR3: ATDRLSHEQY

J: TRBJ2-5
V: TRBV7-2
CDR3: ASSSPGQGNQETQY

J: TRBJ2-7
V: TRBV7-2
CDR3: ASSLGTQAYEQY

J: TRBJ2-7
V: TRBV27
CDR3: ASSLGQIYEQY

J: TRBJ2-5
V: TRBV18
CDR3: ASSPRETQY

J: TRBJ1-1
V: TRBV5-1
CDR3: ASREEGVVGNTEAF

J: TRBJ2-7
V: TRBV27
CDR3: ASSPLQGRSSYEQY

J: TRBJ2-5
V: TRBV7-8
CDR3: ASSFNWVGETQY

J: TRBJ2-4
V: TRBV28
CDR3: ASSFGGAKNIQY

J: TRBJ2-3
V: TRBV5-3
CDR3: ASPLEKRTDTQY

J: TRBJ2-7
V: TRBV25-1
CDR3: ASSGLYEQY

J: TRBJ1-1
V: TRBV30
CDR3: AWSLVVNTEAF